What follows are 26 T cell receptor beta chains derived from one specimen sequenced in a study of T cells after yellow fever vaccination. TCRdb re-derived calls from the 5' RACE reads in MiXCR, one entry per CDR3 protein. The sample has 310,000 or so distinct CDR3 sequences; around 6.8% are singletons. The input for sequencing was PBMCs, taken roughly 45 days after the first yellow fever vaccination. The receptors here all came from a man between 18 and 29 years old who received the YFV17D yellow fever vaccine.

There are many counts of this clonotype. The chain couples TRBV3-1 to TRBJ2-5; D call uncertain. V gave up 1 base and J gave up 2 bases, with 2 bases separating them. This CDR3 region has 12 residues. Germline values: CDR1 LGHDT, CDR2 YNNKEL (reference sequence). The CDR3, as DNA: TGTGCCAGCAGCCAAGCACAAGAGACCCAGTACTTC. Its translation: CASSQAQETQYF.

This clonotype was recorded a few times. The chain combines TRBV6-5 with TRBJ2-2, with TRBD2 matching 11 bases. Trimming cost V 0 bases and J 4 bases; bases outside gene matches: 1. Germline assignment: CDR1 MNHEY and CDR2 SVGAGI. The CDR3 covers 16 residues. The CDR3 DNA sequence: TGTGCCAGCAGTTACTCCGGGACTAGCGGCACCGGGGAGCTGTTTTTT. This codes for CASSYSGTSGTGELFF.

For this clonotype: No conserved phenylalanine or tryptophan ends this CDR3, so it is likely a read error. J is TRBJ2-1 and V is TRBV14, with TRBD2 as a possible D gene (7 bases). Germline values: CDR1 SGHDN, CDR2 FVKESK. Trimming removed 2 bases from V and 3 bases from J, with 17 bases in between. CDR3 size: 17 residues. CDR3 nucleotide sequence: TGTGCCAGCAGCCAAAGGAGGCCGGGGGGCCACTACAATGAGCAGTTCTCC. Amino acids: CASSQRRPGGHYNEQFS.

The gene calls are TRBV20-1 and TRBJ2-1; 10 bases match TRBD2. This CDR3 has 14 amino acids. V lost 4 bases, J lost 6 bases, and 6 bases stayed unmatched. CDR1 is DFQATT, CDR2 SNEGSKA, per germline (reference sequence). CDR3 in amino acids: CSATLASGGNEQFF. DNA for the CDR3: TGCAGTGCTACGCTTGCTAGCGGGGGCAATGAGCAGTTCTTC.

This clonotype was counted a few times. The chain links TRBV6-5 to TRBJ1-2; the match to TRBD1 covers 10 bases. Germline CDR1 reads MNHEY; CDR2 reads SVGAGI. After removal of 6 bases from V and 5 bases from J, the junction contained 6 bases not matched to a gene. The CDR3 has 14 amino acids. The CDR3 region has the DNA TGTGCCAGCAGAGGGGGACAGGGGAAGTATGGCTACACCTTC. Protein product: CASRGGQGKYGYTF.

This clonotype was seen at least ten times. The chain carries TRBV7-3 and TRBJ2-3; 9 bases match TRBD2. Losses at the gene ends were 5 bases for V and 1 base for J; bases not matched to a gene: 7. The CDR3 is 16 amino acids. Germline-derived CDR1 and CDR2 are SGHTA and FQGTGA. The CDR3 DNA is TGTGCCAGCAGCGTAGCCGGGACTAGCCGCACAGATACGCAGTATTTT. It encodes CASSVAGTSRTDTQYF.

This clonotype was counted at least ten times. The J gene is TRBJ1-3, the V gene TRBV9; tentatively, D is TRBD1 (5 bases). Germline V gene sequence: CDR1 SGDLS, CDR2 YYNGEE. V was shortened by 4 bases and J by 0 bases, with 14 bases between the two germline ends. CDR3 length: 16 amino acids. DNA of the CDR3: TGTGCCAGCAGCCCATTCGAGGGGAGCTCTGGAAACACCATATATTTT. Translating it yields CASSPFEGSSGNTIYF.

This clonotype was seen a handful of times. This sequence joins TRBV5-4 and TRBJ2-7; maybe TRBD2 (6 bases). The germline gives CDR1 SGHNT, CDR2 YYREEE (reference sequence). V gave up 4 bases and J gave up 2 bases, with 16 bases separating them. This CDR3 is built from 15 residues. The CDR3 region has the DNA TGTGCCAGCAGCACCCGACCGGACTATCCCTACGAGCAGTACTTC. This sequence encodes CASSTRPDYPYEQYF.

This clonotype was seen a few times. The rearrangement links TRBV27 to TRBJ2-1; D unresolved. This CDR3 is built from 13 residues. V lost 6 bases and J 0 bases, leaving 6 bases between the germline ends. Germline loops: CDR1 MNHEY, CDR2 SMNVEV (reference sequence). CDR3 residues: CASSQASYNEQFF. The CDR3 bases are TGTGCCAGCAGCCAGGCCTCCTACAATGAGCAGTTCTTC.

The chain links TRBV15 to TRBJ1-6; 7 nucleotides line up with TRBD1. The V and J ends lost 5 bases and 8 bases, in that order; junction bases with no gene match: 9. Germline V gives CDR1 LNHNV, CDR2 YYDKDF (reference sequence). The CDR3 extends over 15 amino acids. CDR3 loop: CATSPRWQGDSPLHF. The CDR3 DNA reads TGTGCCACCAGCCCCCGATGGCAGGGGGATTCACCCCTCCACTTT.

This clonotype appeared many times. The chain employs TRBV4-3 and TRBJ2-5, with 7 nucleotides matching TRBD1. Germline values: CDR1 LGHNA, CDR2 YSLEER. V lost 3 bases, J lost 5 bases, and 9 bases stayed unmatched. CDR3 length: 15 residues. The CDR3 coding sequence is TGCGCCAGCAGCCAGACAGGGTCCTCCGGGGAGACCCAGTACTTC. It translates to CASSQTGSSGETQYF.

The rearrangement uses TRBV6-5 and TRBJ2-3; 9 bases fit TRBD2. Germline values: CDR1 MNHEY, CDR2 SVGAGI. This CDR3 has 15 residues. The V and J ends lost 2 bases and 5 bases, in that order; junction bases with no gene match: 5. This chain's CDR3 is CASSYGGGAKDTQYF. CDR3 DNA sequence: TGTGCCAGCAGTTACGGCGGGGGGGCCAAAGATACGCAGTATTTT.

V and J are TRBV20-1 and TRBJ2-5; 10 positions agree with TRBD2. Per the germline V gene, CDR1 is DFQATT and CDR2 is SNEGSKA (reference sequence). Trimming removed 0 bases from V and 2 bases from J; junction bases left unmatched: 3. The length of the CDR3 is 15 residues. The CDR3 region has the DNA TGCAGTGCTAGAGATAGCGGGGGGAGGCAAGAGACCCAGTACTTC. Translating it yields CSARDSGGRQETQYF.

The sample holds many counts of this clonotype. The chain combines TRBV12-3 or TRBV12-4 with TRBJ2-5; D call uncertain. V was shortened by 5 bases and J by 7 bases, with 8 bases between the two germline ends. This CDR3 region has 11 residues. The CDR3 is CASSVSRTQYF. In nucleotides, the CDR3 is TGTGCCAGCAGTGTCAGTCGGACCCAGTACTTC.

This clonotype was seen only a few times. J is TRBJ2-3 and V is TRBV5-1; 9 bases map to TRBD2. The CDR3 is made up of 15 amino acids. V trimming: 7 bases; J trimming: 0 bases; junction bases outside the gene matches: 6. CDR1 and CDR2 (germline): SGHRS, YFSETQ. The CDR3 sequence: CASSGLAISTDTQYF. As DNA, the CDR3 is TGCGCCAGCTCTGGACTAGCGATAAGCACAGATACGCAGTATTTT.

In its sample, this clonotype was seen once. The V call is TRBV7-3, the J call TRBJ2-3; 11 nucleotides agree with TRBD2. The J segment lost 6 bases and the V segment lost 5 bases, leaving 7 bases of the junction unmatched. The CDR3 contains 15 residues. From germline, CDR1 is SGHTA and CDR2 FQGTGA. The CDR3 sequence: CASSRTASGGDTQYF. Written as DNA, the CDR3 is TGTGCCAGCAGCAGAACAGCTAGCGGGGGGGATACGCAGTATTTT.

There are a few counts of this clonotype. The chain has TRBV27 and TRBJ2-1; D may be TRBD2 (5 bases). CDR1 is MNHEY, CDR2 SMNVEV, per germline (reference sequence). V dropped 2 bases and J dropped 10 bases, with 12 bases sitting between them. There are 13 residues in the CDR3. CDR3 in DNA: TGTGCCAGCAGTTTAATCGGGGTCCAAGAGCAGTTCTTC. Translating gives CASSLIGVQEQFF.

This clonotype appeared a few times. The chain is built from TRBV6-5 and TRBJ2-7; D uncertain. Trimming removed 2 bases at V and 0 bases at J, with 5 bases between. Germline V gene lookup returns CDR1 MNHEY and CDR2 SVGAGI. The CDR3 totals 13 residues. The CDR3 loop is CASSYHISYEQYF. CDR3 DNA sequence: TGTGCCAGCAGTTACCACATCTCCTACGAGCAGTACTTC.

The chain combines TRBV11-2 with TRBJ2-1; 9 bases are shared with TRBD2. The CDR3 is 14 amino acids. J lost 8 bases, V lost 6 bases, and 8 bases had no gene match. Looked up from germline, CDR1 is SGHAT and CDR2 is FQNNGV. Here the CDR3 DNA reads TGTGCCAGCAGAAGGGGGGGACTAGCCGATGAGCAGTTCTTC. Translated, it gives CASRRGGLADEQFF.

This chain joins TRBV20-1 and TRBJ1-5, with a tentative D call TRBD1 (6 bases). The germline V gene has CDR1 DFQATT and CDR2 SNEGSKA (reference sequence). There are 16 residues in the CDR3. The V and J ends lost 3 bases and 3 bases respectively, with 18 bases between them. CDR3 sequence: CSASYPGDGFNQPQHF. CDR3 nucleotide sequence: TGCAGTGCTAGCTACCCAGGGGATGGGTTCAATCAGCCCCAGCATTTT.

V and J are TRBV7-8 and TRBJ2-1, with D possibly being TRBD2 (5 bases). CDR1 and CDR2 from the germline V gene are SGHVS and FQNEAQ. V was shortened by 4 bases and J by 10 bases, with 11 bases between the two germline ends. This CDR3 is built from 12 residues. Here the CDR3 DNA reads TGTGCCAGCAGCTCGAGGGCTAGGGAGCAGTTCTTC. Residues: CASSSRAREQFF.

This clonotype was detected a few times. The CDR3: CASSSQGLGTEAFF. Here the CDR3 DNA reads TGTGCCAGCAGTTCGCAGGGGTTAGGCACTGAAGCTTTCTTT. The V gene is TRBV12-3 or TRBV12-4, the J gene TRBJ1-1; D possibly corresponds to TRBD1 (6 bases). V was cut by 4 bases and J by 4 bases, with 13 bases left in between. The length of the CDR3 is 14 residues.

This clonotype showed up many times. In DNA, the CDR3 is TGCGCCAGCAGCCAAGACCCTAGCGGGGGGGTGAGAGATACGCAGTATTTT. Translating it yields CASSQDPSGGVRDTQYF. The rearrangement links TRBV4-1 to TRBJ2-3, with 12 bases fitting TRBD2. This CDR3 has 17 amino acids. CDR1 and CDR2 (germline): MGHRA, YSYEKL. V shed 0 bases, J shed 5 bases, and the junction held 6 bases outside the gene matches.

This clonotype was counted only a few times. Germline is not matched at one junction end, which may reflect a read error. V gene TRBV4-1 combines with J gene TRBJ1-1; TRBD1 aligns across 7 bases. The CDR3 has 14 residues. In germline, CDR1 is MGHRA, CDR2 YSYEKL. The CDR3 DNA sequence: TGCGCCAGCAGCCACGGACAGGTGAAAACTGAAGCTTTCTTT. This encodes CASSHGQVKTEAFF.

This clonotype was recorded a few times. The chain employs TRBV9 and TRBJ2-6; D not certain. This CDR3 spans 15 amino acids. Per the germline V gene, CDR1 is SGDLS and CDR2 is YYNGEE. Trimming shortened V by 0 bases and J by 0 bases, and 4 bases separated the two germline ends. The CDR3 sequence is CASSVAISGANVLTF. The CDR3 nucleotides read TGTGCCAGCAGCGTAGCGATCTCTGGGGCCAACGTCCTGACTTTC. The whole variable domain, remainder taken from reference TRBV9 and TRBJ2-6, is DSGVTQTPKHLITATGQRVTLRCSPRSGDLSVYWYQQSLDQGLQFLIQYYNGEERAKGNILERFSAQQFPDLHSELNLSSLELGDSALYFCASSVAISGANVLTFGAGSRLTVL.

This clonotype was observed a handful of times. This chain links TRBV5-1 with TRBJ2-1, with TRBD1 identical over 10 bases. Germline-derived CDR1 and CDR2 are SGHRS and YFSETQ. The CDR3 has 18 amino acids. Trimming cost V 5 bases and J 6 bases; bases outside gene matches: 17. Written as DNA, the CDR3 is TGCGCCAGCAGGACCGGGACAGGGGTTCTCAGACGACTCAATGAGCAGTTCTTC. It is translated as CASRTGTGVLRRLNEQFF.